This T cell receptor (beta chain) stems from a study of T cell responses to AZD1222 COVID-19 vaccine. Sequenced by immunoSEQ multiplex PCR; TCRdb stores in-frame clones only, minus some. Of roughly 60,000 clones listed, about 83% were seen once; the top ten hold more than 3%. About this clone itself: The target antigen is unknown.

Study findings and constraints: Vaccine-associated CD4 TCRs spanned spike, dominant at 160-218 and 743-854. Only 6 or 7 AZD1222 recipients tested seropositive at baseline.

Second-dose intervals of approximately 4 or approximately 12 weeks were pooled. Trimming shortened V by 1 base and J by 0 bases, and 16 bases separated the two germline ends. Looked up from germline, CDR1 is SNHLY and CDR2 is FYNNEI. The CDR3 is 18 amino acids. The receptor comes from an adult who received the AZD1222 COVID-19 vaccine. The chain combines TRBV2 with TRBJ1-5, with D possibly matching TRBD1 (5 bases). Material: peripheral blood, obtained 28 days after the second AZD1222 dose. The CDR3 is CASSEEGGQSYSNQPQHF. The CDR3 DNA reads TGTGCCAGCAGTGAAGAGGGAGGACAATCATATAGCAATCAGCCCCAGCATTTT.